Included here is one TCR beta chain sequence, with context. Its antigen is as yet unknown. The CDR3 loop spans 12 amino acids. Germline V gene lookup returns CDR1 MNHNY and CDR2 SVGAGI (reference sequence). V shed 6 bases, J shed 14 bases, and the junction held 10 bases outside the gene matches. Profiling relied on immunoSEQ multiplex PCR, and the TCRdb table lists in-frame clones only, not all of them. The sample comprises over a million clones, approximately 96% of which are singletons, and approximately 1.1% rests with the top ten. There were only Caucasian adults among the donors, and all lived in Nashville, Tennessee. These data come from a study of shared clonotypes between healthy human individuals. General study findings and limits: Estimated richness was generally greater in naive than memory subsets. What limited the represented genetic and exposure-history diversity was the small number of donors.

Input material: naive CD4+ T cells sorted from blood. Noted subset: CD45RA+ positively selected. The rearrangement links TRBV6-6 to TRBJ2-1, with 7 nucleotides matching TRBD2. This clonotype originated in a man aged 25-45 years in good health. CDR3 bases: TGTGCCAGCAGCCACGGCGGAGGACTAGAGTTCTTC. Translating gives CASSHGGGLEFF.